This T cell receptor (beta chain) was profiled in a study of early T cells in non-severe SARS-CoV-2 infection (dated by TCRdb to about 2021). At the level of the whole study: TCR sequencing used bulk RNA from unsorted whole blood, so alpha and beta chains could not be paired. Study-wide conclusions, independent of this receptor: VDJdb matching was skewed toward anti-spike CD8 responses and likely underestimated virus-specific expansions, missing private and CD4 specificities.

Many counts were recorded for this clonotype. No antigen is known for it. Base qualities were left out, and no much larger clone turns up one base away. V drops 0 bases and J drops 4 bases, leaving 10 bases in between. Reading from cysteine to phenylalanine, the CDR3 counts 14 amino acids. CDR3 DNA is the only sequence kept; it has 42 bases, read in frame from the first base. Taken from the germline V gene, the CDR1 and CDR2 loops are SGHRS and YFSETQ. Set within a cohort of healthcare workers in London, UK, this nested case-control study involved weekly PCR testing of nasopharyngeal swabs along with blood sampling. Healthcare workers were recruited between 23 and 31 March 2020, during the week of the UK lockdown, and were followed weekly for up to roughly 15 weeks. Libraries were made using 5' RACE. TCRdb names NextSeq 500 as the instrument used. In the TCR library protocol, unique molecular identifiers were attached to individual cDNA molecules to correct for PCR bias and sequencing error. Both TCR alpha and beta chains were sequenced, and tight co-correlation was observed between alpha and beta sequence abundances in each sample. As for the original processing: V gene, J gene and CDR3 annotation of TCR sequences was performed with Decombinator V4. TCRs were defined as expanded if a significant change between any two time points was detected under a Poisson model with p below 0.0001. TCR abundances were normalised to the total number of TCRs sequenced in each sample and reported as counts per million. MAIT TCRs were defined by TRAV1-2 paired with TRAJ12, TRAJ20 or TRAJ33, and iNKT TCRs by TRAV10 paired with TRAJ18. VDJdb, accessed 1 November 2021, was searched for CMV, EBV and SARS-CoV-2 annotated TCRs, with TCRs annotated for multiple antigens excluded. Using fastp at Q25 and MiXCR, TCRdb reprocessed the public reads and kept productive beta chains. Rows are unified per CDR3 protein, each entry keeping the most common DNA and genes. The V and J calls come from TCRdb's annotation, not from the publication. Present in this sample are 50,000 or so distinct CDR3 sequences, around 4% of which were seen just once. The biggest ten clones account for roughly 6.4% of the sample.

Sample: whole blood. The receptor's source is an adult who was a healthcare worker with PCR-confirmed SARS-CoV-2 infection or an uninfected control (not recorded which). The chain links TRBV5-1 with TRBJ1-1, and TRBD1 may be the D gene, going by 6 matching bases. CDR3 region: CASSLVGGGTEAFF. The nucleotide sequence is TGCGCCAGCAGCTTGGTCGGGGGCGGCACTGAAGCTTTCTTT. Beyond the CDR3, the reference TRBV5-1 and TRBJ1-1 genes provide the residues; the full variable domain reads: KAGVTQTPRYLIKTRGQQVTLSCSPISGHRSVSWYQQTPGQGLQFLFEYFSETQRNKGNFPGRFSGRQFSNSRSEMNVSTLELGDSALYLCASSLVGGGTEAFFGQGTRLTVV.